The T cell receptor (beta chain) described here comes from a study of T cells in Graves' hyperthyroidism and ophthalmopathy. Study results and caveats: Ophthalmopathy stood apart from stable hyperthyroidism in a 13 V-J model. Most thyroid clonotypes with frequency above 0.001 were detected in blood.

TCR beta CDR3 region amplification was performed from RNA transcripts. With the HTBI primer set, the TCR CDR3 went through a first round of RT-PCR. MiXCR was run by TCRdb on the multiplex PCR reads, yielding one entry per CDR3 protein. Altogether approximately 330,000 distinct CDR3 sequences are present, roughly 13% being singletons, with the ten largest covering roughly 35%. This clonotype was observed at least ten times. The antigen remains undetermined. Germline CDR1 is MNHNS and CDR2 is SASEGT. V lost 6 bases and J lost 9, with 15 bases in between. The CDR3 contains 12 residues. V usage is TRBV6-1 and J usage is TRBJ2-7; maybe TRBD2 (5 bases). The receptor comes from a woman aged 40-49 years with Graves' ophthalmopathy. What was sequenced was blood. CDR3 nucleotides: TGTGCCAGCAGATCCGGGAACCACGGGCAGTACTTC. Translated, it gives CASRSGNHGQYF.